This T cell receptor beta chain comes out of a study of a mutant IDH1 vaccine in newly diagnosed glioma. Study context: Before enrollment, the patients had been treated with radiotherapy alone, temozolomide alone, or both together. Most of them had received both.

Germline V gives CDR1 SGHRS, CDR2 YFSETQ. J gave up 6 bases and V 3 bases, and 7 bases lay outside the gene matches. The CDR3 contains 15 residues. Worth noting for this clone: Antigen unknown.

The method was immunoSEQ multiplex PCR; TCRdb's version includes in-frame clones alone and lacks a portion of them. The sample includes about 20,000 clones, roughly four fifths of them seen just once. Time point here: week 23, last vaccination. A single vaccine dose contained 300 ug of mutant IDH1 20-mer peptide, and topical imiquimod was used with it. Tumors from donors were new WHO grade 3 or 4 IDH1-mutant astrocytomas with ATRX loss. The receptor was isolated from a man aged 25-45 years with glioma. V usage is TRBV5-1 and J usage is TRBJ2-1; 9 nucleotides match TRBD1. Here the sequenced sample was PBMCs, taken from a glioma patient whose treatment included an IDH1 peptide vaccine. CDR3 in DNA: TGCGCCAGCAGCTCCGGGACAGGGATCGGCAATGAGCAGTTCTTC. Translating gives CASSSGTGIGNEQFF. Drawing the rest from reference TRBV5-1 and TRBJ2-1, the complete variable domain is KAGVTQTPRYLIKTRGQQVTLSCSPISGHRSVSWYQQTPGQGLQFLFEYFSETQRNKGNFPGRFSGRQFSNSRSEMNVSTLELGDSALYLCASSSGTGIGNEQFFGPGTRLTVL.